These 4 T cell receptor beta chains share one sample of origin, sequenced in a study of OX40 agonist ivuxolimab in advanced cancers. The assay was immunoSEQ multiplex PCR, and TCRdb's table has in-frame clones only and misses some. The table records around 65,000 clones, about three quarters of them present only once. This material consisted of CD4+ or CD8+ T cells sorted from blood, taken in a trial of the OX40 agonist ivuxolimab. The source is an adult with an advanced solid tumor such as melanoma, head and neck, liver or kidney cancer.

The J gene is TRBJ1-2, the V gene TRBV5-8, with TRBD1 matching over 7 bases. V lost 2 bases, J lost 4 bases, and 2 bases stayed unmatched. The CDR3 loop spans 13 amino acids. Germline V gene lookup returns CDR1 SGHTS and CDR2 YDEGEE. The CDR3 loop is CASSFDRVYGYTF. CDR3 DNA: TGTGCCAGCAGCTTCGACAGGGTCTATGGCTACACCTTC.

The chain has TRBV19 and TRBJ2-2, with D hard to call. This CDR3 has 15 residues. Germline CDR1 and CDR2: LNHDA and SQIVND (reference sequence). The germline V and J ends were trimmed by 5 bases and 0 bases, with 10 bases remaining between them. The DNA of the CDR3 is TGTGCCAGTAGTCCTCCGGGTCCGAACACCGGGGAGCTGTTTTTT. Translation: CASSPPGPNTGELFF.

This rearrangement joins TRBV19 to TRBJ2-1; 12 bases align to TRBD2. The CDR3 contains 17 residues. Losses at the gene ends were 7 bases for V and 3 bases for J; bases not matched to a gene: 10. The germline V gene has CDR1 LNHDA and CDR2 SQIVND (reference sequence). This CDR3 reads CASTMTSGSFFYNEQFF. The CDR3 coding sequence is TGTGCCAGTACCATGACTAGCGGGAGTTTTTTCTACAATGAGCAGTTCTTC.

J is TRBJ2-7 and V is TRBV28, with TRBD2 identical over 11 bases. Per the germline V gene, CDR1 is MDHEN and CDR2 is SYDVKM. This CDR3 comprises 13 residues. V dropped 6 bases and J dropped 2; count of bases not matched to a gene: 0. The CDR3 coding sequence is TGTGCCAGCAGGACTAGCGGGACCTACGAGCAGTACTTC. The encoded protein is CASRTSGTYEQYF.